The 8 T cell receptor beta chains below were found in one sample sequenced in a study of cytomegalovirus exposure and HLA in healthy donors (dated by TCRdb to 2016 to 2017). The library was made by the immunoSEQ multiplex PCR assay. For the multiplex PCR, a mixture combining 60 forward primers for TCR Vbeta segments and 13 reverse primers for TCR Jbeta segments was used. In TCRdb, the immuneACCESS table is reduced to in-frame sequences with V and J assigned. These tables do not hold every clone; where another copy was compared, an unresolved V gene accounts for under half, and the others remain unexplained. The sample yields some 200,000 clones; about 70% were counted once. The ten top clones hold about 3% of the sample. The sample comprised PBMCs. The receptors come from a man between 40 and 49 years old in good health and CMV-seropositive.

Worth noting for this clone: One end of the junction does not line up with germline, which may come from a read error. The rearrangement joins TRBV4-3 to TRBJ1-3; 7 positions match TRBD1. CDR1 is LGHNA, CDR2 YSLEER, per germline. This CDR3 has 14 amino acids. This CDR3 reads CARSQRTGEDTIYF. The CDR3 nucleotides read TGCGCCAGAAGCCAACGTACAGGGGAGGACACCATATATTTT.

This chain connects TRBV6-1 to TRBJ1-3, with TRBD1 matching 7 bases. V shed 3 bases, J shed 4 bases, and the junction held 3 bases outside the gene matches. CDR3 length equals 14 residues. CDR1 MNHNS and CDR2 SASEGT come from the germline V gene. The CDR3 DNA reads as TGTGCCAGCAGTGAGAGGGGGCGAGGAAACACCATATATTTT. Protein: CASSERGRGNTIYF.

The gene calls are TRBV15 and TRBJ1-6; D is possibly TRBD1 (5 bases). CDR1 is LNHNV and CDR2 is YYDKDF in the germline V gene (reference sequence). This CDR3 is built from 15 residues. V gave up 4 bases and J gave up 7 bases, with 14 bases separating them. The CDR3 coding sequence is TGTGCCACCAGCAAGATACAGGAGGGGAATTCACCCCTCCACTTT. Protein product: CATSKIQEGNSPLHF.

V is TRBV6-4 and J is TRBJ2-6; TRBD1 might be the D (5 bases). CDR3 size: 16 residues. The V end was cut by 7 bases, the J end by 1 base, with 14 bases between. The V gene's germline CDR1 is MRHNA and CDR2 SNTAGT. The CDR3 loop is CASNPDSGSGANVLTF. The CDR3 coding sequence is TGTGCCAGCAACCCTGACAGTGGGTCTGGGGCCAACGTCCTGACTTTC.

The rearrangement joins TRBV19 to TRBJ2-5; the D gene is possibly TRBD2 (5 bases). The CDR3 spans 13 residues. Trimming shortened V by 7 bases and J by 5 bases, and 14 bases separated the two germline ends. Per germline, CDR1 LNHDA and CDR2 SQIVND (reference sequence). Here the CDR3 DNA reads TGTGCCAGTAATGTACGGGGTGGGGAGACCCAGTACTTC. Translation gives CASNVRGGETQYF.

The CDR3 DNA follows: TGTGCCAGTAGTATCGTTAATTGGGGGCAGGATGGCTACACCTTC. It is translated as CASSIVNWGQDGYTF. The chain is built from TRBV19 and TRBJ1-2, with D perhaps TRBD1 (6 bases). Per the germline V gene, CDR1 is LNHDA and CDR2 is SQIVND (reference sequence). The CDR3 is 15 amino acids. The V end lost 3 bases, the J end lost 6 bases, and 17 bases lay between the germline ends.

This chain connects TRBV19 to TRBJ2-2; D is ambiguous. The CDR3 spans 13 residues. Germline CDR1 and CDR2: LNHDA and SQIVND (reference sequence). Trimming pared 5 bases from V and 6 bases from J, leaving 10 bases between. In DNA form, the CDR3 reads TGTGCCAGTAGTCCCGGGTGGGCCGGGGAGCTGTTTTTT. It is translated as CASSPGWAGELFF.

V usage is TRBV12-5 and J usage is TRBJ1-1; 10 nucleotides line up with TRBD1. Germline loops: CDR1 LGHNT, CDR2 FRNRAP. Trimming took 7 bases from V and 5 from J; bases not matched to a gene: 4. The CDR3 is 13 residues long. CDR3: CASATGGRTEAFF. CDR3 nucleotide sequence: TGTGCTAGTGCGACAGGGGGCAGGACTGAAGCTTTCTTT.